This T cell receptor (beta chain) was obtained from a study of cytomegalovirus exposure and HLA in healthy donors (dated by TCRdb to 2017 to 2019). Looking at the study overall: An earlier analysis of roughly 500 of the donors reported roughly 300 Gb of sequence data and around 120 million unique TCR beta sequences from 150 million to 200 million T cells. Along with the approximately 700-subject first cohort, a separate validation cohort of over a hundred different subjects was used. A later analysis re-analyzed previously published TCR beta repertoires from 666 donors and added high-resolution HLA genotyping to study TCR occurrence patterns. All discovery cohort repertoires had been generated using a single sequencing platform. A handful of DR-DQ haplotypes were handled as single units for association and clustering because linkage in the cohort was strong. Of the roughly 400 genotyped donors, 65% to 90% fell in the genetic ancestry cluster associated with self-reported Caucasian donors. In an earlier analysis of 550 to 700 of the donors, high-throughput TCR beta sequencing was used to judge whether each TCR beta V gene segment behaved as functional or pseudogenic. An early release covering around 630 HLA-typed donors comprised about 300 gigabases of sequencing data and around 80 million unique TCR sequences. The study aimed to test whether signatures of past pathogen exposure could be identified by cataloging public T cell receptors. In the later analysis, no new phenotypic data were used to find candidate immune exposures; instead, reliance was placed on TCR beta sequences and their occurrence across donors. The study profiled the T cell repertoires of about 720 subjects by immunosequencing and related them to cytomegalovirus serostatus. Donor age, sex, ethnicity and CMV serostatus were compiled alongside the repertoire data. Genome-wide SNP genotypes for about 65% of the roughly 670 donors were used in a later genetic analysis, which treated that subset as a discovery cohort. HLA typing included class I and class II loci at four-digit resolution. Among around 400 genotyped donors of the cohort, an average of approximately 240,000 unique TCR beta nucleotide sequences was sequenced per donor, of which about 20% were non-productive. The number of donors typed differed by locus, with about 620-630 for A, B, C, DRB1 and DQB1, 522 for DQA1, about 610 for DPA1, and about 450 for DPB1. To predict cytomegalovirus infection status, the study brought together high-throughput TCR immunosequencing, statistical association of individual TCRs with disease status, and machine learning.

The library was obtained by the immunoSEQ multiplex PCR assay. The multiplex PCR relied on a mix of 60 forward primers for TCR Vbeta segments and 13 reverse primers for TCR Jbeta segments. A multiplex PCR assay on genomic DNA amplified the CDR3 region of rearranged TCR beta genes. Amplified TCR beta libraries were sequenced as 87-base-pair reads on the Illumina HiSeq System. In the paper's pipeline: In a later analysis, tens of millions of unique TCR beta chains were counted across the 500 to 850 repertoires, and around 11 million of these chains were shared by at least two donors. To remove PCR and sequencing errors, raw reads were error-corrected and collapsed into unique sequences using a nearest-neighbor algorithm that merged closely related sequences. CDR3 sequences were aligned to IMGT reference sequences to assign V, D and J gene segments. For a sequence to be retained, a match of at least six nucleotides was required to both a V gene segment and a J gene segment. A rearrangement counted as productive if the CDR3 had no stop codons and remained in frame with V and J, and every other rearrangement counted as non-productive. CDR3 was defined by IMGT convention, running from the second conserved V-encoded cysteine to the conserved J-encoded phenylalanine. Sequences without an unambiguous match to a single V gene segment were excluded from the earlier analysis of a few hundred of the donors. In an earlier analysis of several hundred of the donors, V segments were called functional above 56.7% productive rearrangements and were called segregating when the between-donor standard deviation exceeded 5%. A statistical classification framework was developed to diagnose cytomegalovirus status using the catalog of TCR beta chain sequences. In a later analysis, V and J genes were assigned by comparing TCR nucleotide sequences against IMGT/GENE-DB human TR gene sequences. In a later analysis, CDR3 sequences and most-parsimonious VDJ recombination scenarios were assigned using the TCRdist pipeline. In a later analysis, each TCR beta chain was defined by its CDR3 amino acid sequence together with its V-gene family, and reads without a unique V-gene family were excluded. As a way to deal with suspected cross-contamination and a sequencing artifact, a later analysis dropped 592 nucleotide sequences that were highly shared and had low generation probability. For each public chain, a later analysis derived a clonal expansion index from normalized ranks of inferred template counts within each repertoire. In a later analysis, generation probabilities were computed with a VDJ recombination model fitted to out-of-frame rearrangements, and the resulting probabilities were checked against IGoR. Hypergeometric tests were used in a later analysis to score TCR-TCR, TCR-HLA and TCR-CMV co-occurrence, with a repertoire-size bias correction applied to the TCR pairs. To estimate false discovery rates, a later analysis permuted the HLA or CMV assignments 20 times. In a later analysis, co-occurring TCRs were grouped using DBSCAN, with TCRdist sequence similarity added in when clustering inside HLA-allele-positive subsets. Repertoires with fewer than 30,000 or more than 120,000 public chains were left out of co-occurrence clustering, as were four to six repertoires with anomalous nucleotide sharing. TCRdb's version of the immuneACCESS table is confined to in-frame rearrangements and falls short of the full clone set. An unresolved V gene accounts for under half of the shortfall where checked; the remainder is of unknown origin. For V, J and clone size, that table is used; D and trimming come from the DNA. The sample table records fewer than 150,000 clones; 65% to 85% of these occur just once. Approximately 2.3% of the sample goes to the ten largest clones.

V was cut back by 3 bases and J by 2 bases, leaving a gap of 17 bases between them. The germline V gene (reference sequence) provides CDR1 MNHEY and CDR2 SMNVEV. Including the terminal cysteine and phenylalanine, the CDR3 comprises 17 residues. This entry keeps only the CDR3 DNA: 51 bases, framed from base 1. The cohort consisted of approximately 690 healthy bone marrow donors. At the time of sampling, every cohort member was nominally healthy, though immune exposures that went unrecorded were likely present. The donor was CMV seronegative and belonged to the group of around 400 seronegative cohort members. Every donor gave a peripheral blood sample, and the peripheral blood mononuclear cells from that sample were used for TCR beta sequencing. Genomic DNA was extracted from the blood cell samples with the Qiagen DNeasy Blood Extraction Kit. Points on this clone: Its specific antigen is unknown. Base qualities are not at hand, and no much larger clone is one base apart.

Overall study outcomes, separate from this receptor: Presence/absence analyses assumed roughly uniform sequencing depth across donors, an assumption that may not hold. Most TCR sequences were seen in very few donors, while some public TCRs were found in many individuals. In vitro tests confirmed that a few of the cytomegalovirus-associated TCR beta chains recognize cytomegalovirus antigens. HLA typing was unavailable for some donors at each locus, so association tests used only the typed subset. A later genetic analysis associated a missense DCLRE1C variant with V-gene and J-gene trimming of TCR beta chains, and an independent cohort replicated the association. Cytomegalovirus status was reported to be diagnosed by the classifier with high specificity and sensitivity in both the original and validation cohorts. The authors suggested that the approach could potentially be generalized to other disease states and immunological phenotypes. According to a later analysis, most CMV-associated TCR beta chains appeared to be HLA-restricted, and the HLA associations seemed to be driven largely by CMV exposure. A cluster of highly shared sequence variants was judged likely to represent a technical artifact of the sequencing pipeline. Linkage disequilibrium might explain the correlated functional status among segregating V segments, but an unknown experimental factor could not be excluded. Only TCR beta chains were sequenced in this cohort, and the absence of alpha or paired-chain data limited detectable features. For the cohort, immune exposure information was limited to CMV serostatus. A further reported finding was that TCR beta sequences accurately predicted the HLA-A and HLA-B alleles for most subjects in the first cohort. A later analysis found that HLA-associated TCR beta chains were more clonally expanded and had lower generation probabilities than equally common non-associated chains. Specific HLA alleles were associated with 15,000 to 20,000 TCR beta sequences at a false discovery rate of 0.05 in a later analysis. Several of the top co-occurrence clusters appeared to be linked to parvovirus B19, influenza, CMV and Epstein-Barr virus, according to a later analysis. Over 15 rarely observed V segments, including chromosome 9 orphons, were excluded from the earlier analysis of approximately 500 of the donors because counts were too low. In the study, roughly 160 TCR beta chains were listed as associated with cytomegalovirus. An earlier analysis of approximately 600 of the donors showed that most TCR beta V segments appeared in productive rearrangements either about 87% or about 30% of the time, which broadly matched IMGT annotations. Compared with the roughly 700-donor mean, donors in an Asian-associated ancestry cluster had fewer N-insertions in productive TCRs, according to a later genetic analysis. Because the 87-base-pair reads could not distinguish some IMGT-functional V segments, including TRBV6-2 and TRBV6-3, those segments were excluded. According to a later analysis, TCR association rates differed among HLA loci, with DRB1 alleles showing the most associated TCRs and HLA-C alleles showing the fewest. Assigning TCR associations to individual alleles was difficult when HLA alleles, especially DR and DQ, strongly co-occurred.

The sample consisted of PBMCs. This sequence originates from a male donor in good health and CMV-seronegative. The sequence links TRBV27 to TRBJ2-1; the best D guess is TRBD2, with 6 bases matching. The nucleotide sequence reads TGTGCCAGCAGTTTGGTATATCTAGCGTCAGCCTACAATGAGCAGTTCTTC. The encoded protein is CASSLVYLASAYNEQFF.